The 10 T cell receptor beta chains below all came from one sample that was sequenced in a study of T cells in Graves' hyperthyroidism and ophthalmopathy (dated by TCRdb to about 2019). Receptor amplification or capture employed multiplex PCR. The data were produced on an Illumina HiSeq 2000. The TCR beta CDR3 regions were amplified from RNA transcripts. For the first round of RT-PCR on the TCR CDR3, the HTBI primer set was used together with the Qiagen OneStep RT-PCR kit. The public reads were reanalyzed by TCRdb: fastp trimming at Q25, MiXCR alignment, in-frame beta chains only. Duplicate CDR3 protein sequences are folded into a single record with the most common DNA and genes. The sample table holds about 290,000 distinct CDR3 sequences, of which roughly 19% were seen once. The ten largest clones represent roughly 40% of the sample. Material: blood. The receptors shown here come from a man over 45 with Graves' ophthalmopathy.

In this sample, this clonotype turned up many times. The chain combines TRBV5-1 with TRBJ2-7; maybe TRBD1 (6 bases). This CDR3 is 14 amino acids long. Germline CDR1 is SGHRS and CDR2 is YFSETQ. Deletions cut 0 bases from V and 2 bases from J, with 9 bases between. CDR3 in amino acids: CASSLGSGAYEQYF. The CDR3, as DNA: TGCGCCAGCAGCTTGGGGTCAGGGGCCTACGAGCAGTACTTC.

In its sample, this clonotype was seen a few times. The chain combines TRBV12-3 or TRBV12-4 with TRBJ2-2; D ambiguous. The CDR3 covers 17 residues. V lost 6 bases, J lost 1 base, and 18 bases lay in between. The DNA of the CDR3 is TGTGCCAGCAGCCCCCTGGGCCCCTGGGGGAACACCGGGGAGCTGTTTTTT. Translating it yields CASSPLGPWGNTGELFF.

This clonotype was recorded a few times. The V gene is TRBV5-1, the J gene TRBJ1-3, with 7 positions matching TRBD1. CDR3 length equals 16 residues. Germline CDR1 SGHRS, CDR2 YFSETQ. V shed 1 base, J shed 2 bases, and the junction held 6 bases outside the gene matches. CDR3 region: CASSLMMQGAGNTIYF. In DNA, the CDR3 is TGCGCCAGCAGCTTGATGATGCAGGGGGCTGGAAACACCATATATTTT.

This clonotype was observed many times. The rearrangement uses TRBV3-1 and TRBJ2-5; D is unclear. With 0 bases removed from V and 4 bases from J, the gap between germline ends came to 6 bases. Germline CDR1 LGHDT, CDR2 YNNKEL (reference sequence). This CDR3 is built from 13 residues. Written as DNA, the CDR3 is TGTGCCAGCAGCCAAGATTGGGGAGAGACCCAGTACTTC. This gives the protein CASSQDWGETQYF.

In its sample, this clonotype was seen a few times. The chain links TRBV3-1 to TRBJ2-1; TRBD2 agrees at 8 bases. With 5 bases clipped from V and 2 bases from J, the junction kept 8 bases outside the gene matches. CDR3 length equals 16 residues. Germline V gene lookup returns CDR1 LGHDT and CDR2 YNNKEL (reference sequence). The CDR3 DNA reads as TGTGCCAGCAGCAACGCTCCCGGGAGGGCCTACAATGAGCAGTTCTTC. This translates into CASSNAPGRAYNEQFF.

V gene TRBV2 combines with J gene TRBJ1-5; 7 bases map to TRBD1. The CDR3 runs to 14 residues. Germline V CDR1 and CDR2: SNHLY, FYNNEI. V was pared by 6 bases and J by 6 bases, with 8 bases of the junction left unmatched. CDR3 bases: TGTGCCAGCAGCGGTGGACAGGTTGGTCAGCCCCAGCATTTT. Its translation: CASSGGQVGQPQHF.

This clonotype was found a few times. CDR3 nucleotide sequence: TGTGCCAGCAGCACCGGGACTAGCGGTCAAGAGACCCAGTACTTC. Protein: CASSTGTSGQETQYF. J is TRBJ2-5 and V is TRBV9; the match to TRBD2 covers 11 bases. J gave up 2 bases and V 4 bases, and 4 bases lay outside the gene matches. CDR1 and CDR2 (germline): SGDLS, YYNGEE. The CDR3 runs 15 residues.

This clonotype was counted at least ten times. The genes are TRBV20-1 and TRBJ2-1, with no clear D. CDR3 length: 13 amino acids. V gave up 5 bases and J gave up 1 base, with 9 bases separating them. CDR1 and CDR2 (germline): DFQATT, SNEGSKA (reference sequence). CDR3 in DNA: TGCAGTGCTGTTAGACATTCCTACAATGAGCAGTTCTTC. It is translated as CSAVRHSYNEQFF.

The chain joins TRBV29-1 to TRBJ1-5; D is uncertain. CDR1 is SQVTM, CDR2 ANQGSEA, per germline. V was trimmed by 4 bases and J by 1 base, leaving 8 bases between them. CDR3 size: 13 residues. CDR3 loop: CSVAFNSNQPQHF. CDR3 nucleotides: TGCAGCGTTGCGTTTAACAGCAATCAGCCCCAGCATTTT.

With respect to this clonotype: This clone may be a read error of a much larger clone one base away. The chain links TRBV5-1 to TRBJ1-4, with a tentative D call TRBD1 (5 bases). Germline loops: CDR1 SGHRS, CDR2 YFSETQ. This CDR3 is 14 amino acids long. V was cut by 0 bases and J by 10 bases, with 13 bases left in between. The CDR3 nucleotides are TGCGCCAGCAGCTTGGCGGGACGGGAAGGAAAACTGTTTTTT. It encodes CASSLAGREGKLFF. The full variable domain, its missing parts supplied by reference TRBV5-1 and TRBJ1-4, is KAGVTQTPRYLIKTRGQQVTLSCSPISGHRSVSWYQQTPGQGLQFLFEYFSETQRNKGNFPGRFSGRQFSNSRSEMNVSTLELGDSALYLCASSLAGREGKLFFGSGTQLSVL.